The T cell receptor (beta chain) described here comes from a study of regulatory T cells in long-lasting Graves disease. Overall study context: More than 5 years of antithyroid drugs with positive TSH receptor antibodies defined persistent Graves' disease.

Study observations and caveats: New patients shared over 800 public clonotypes, fewer than the 2,741 shared by persistent patients.

This clonotype was seen many times. Its antigen is unidentified. The time point here: persistent/refractory GD, antithyroid drugs over 5 years with positive TRAb. Generation of the TCR library employed RNA extracted from PBMCs. Around 8.2 milliliters of peripheral blood were drawn into EDTA tubes. CDR3-region Arm-PCR and iRepertoire HTBI primers produced the TCR beta libraries. Each CDR3 protein is one row after TCRdb ran MiXCR on the multiplex PCR reads. The sample includes hundreds of thousands of distinct CDR3 sequences, around a fifth seen only once; the top ten take less than 35%. The sample here was peripheral blood mononuclear cells (PBMCs), taken when the disease was refractory, from a patient treated with antithyroid drugs. The sequence was collected from a female donor with Graves disease.

CDR3 sequence reads: CASSLKGASNQPQHF. The CDR3 DNA reads as TGTGCCAGCAGCTTAAAGGGCGCAAGTAATCAGCCCCAGCATTTT. The chain couples TRBV7-2 to TRBJ1-5; no clear D. V was trimmed by 2 bases and J by 4 bases, leaving 12 bases between them. CDR3 size: 15 residues. From germline, CDR1 is SGHTA and CDR2 FQGNSA.